The 23 T cell receptor beta chains given below trace back to one sample, sequenced in a study of regulatory and conventional T cells in RAG deficiency. Assay: immunoSEQ multiplex PCR; the TCRdb copy retains only in-frame clones and omits some. The sample contains approximately 28,000 clones, more than 90% of which appear only once. The sorted conventional CD4+ T cells were CD25-low and CD127-high, with genomic DNA sequenced. The sample was also linked to a second study, of regulatory T cells. As reported in that work: The PCR used 52 TRBV and 13 TRBJ primers.

The specimen sequenced was CD25- CD4+ T cells sorted from blood. All receptors derive from a human donor in good health.

This clone was recorded only once. The rearrangement joins TRBV28 to TRBJ1-2, with 7 nucleotides matching TRBD1. With V trimmed by 6 bases and J by 8 bases, 6 bases remained unmatched. The CDR3 totals 12 residues. CDR1 and CDR2 (germline): MDHEN, SYDVKM. The CDR3 region is CASSDRASGYTF. The CDR3 DNA reads as TGTGCCAGCAGCGACAGGGCTAGCGGCTACACCTTC.

V usage is TRBV4-1 and J usage is TRBJ2-1; 13 bases match TRBD2. The J segment lost 8 bases and the V segment lost 3 bases, leaving 10 bases of the junction unmatched. There are 17 residues in the CDR3. Germline V gene sequence: CDR1 MGHRA, CDR2 YSYEKL. The CDR3 protein is CASSHPITSGGAYEQFF. The DNA for the CDR3 is TGCGCCAGCAGCCATCCCATAACTAGCGGGGGGGCGTATGAGCAGTTCTTC.

The rearrangement joins TRBV19 to TRBJ1-2; 8 positions agree with TRBD1. CDR1 LNHDA and CDR2 SQIVND come from the germline V gene (reference sequence). V shed 4 bases, J shed 4 bases, and the junction held 11 bases outside the gene matches. This CDR3 contains 16 residues. The CDR3: CASSTPYRGLGYGYTF. For the CDR3, the DNA is TGTGCCAGTAGTACCCCCTACAGGGGGTTGGGCTATGGCTACACCTTC.

The chain carries TRBV18 and TRBJ1-5; 9 bases map to TRBD1. Germline V gene data show CDR1 as KGHSH and CDR2 as LQKENI. The CDR3 length is 14 residues. V gave up 2 bases and J gave up 4 bases; unmatched junction bases: 0. CDR3 loop: CASSPGTGNQPQHF. CDR3 coding DNA: TGTGCCAGCTCACCAGGGACAGGGAATCAGCCCCAGCATTTT. Drawing the rest from reference TRBV18 and TRBJ1-5, the complete variable domain is NAGVMQNPRHLVRRRGQEARLRCSPMKGHSHVYWYRQLPEEGLKFMVYLQKENIIDESGMPKERFSAEFPKEGPSILRIQQVVRGDSAAYFCASSPGTGNQPQHFGDGTRLSIL.

The chain links TRBV9 to TRBJ2-6; D possibly corresponds to TRBD1 (6 bases). This CDR3 has 16 residues. CDR1 is SGDLS, CDR2 YYNGEE, per germline. Deletions cut 3 bases from V and 1 base from J, with 11 bases between. The DNA for the CDR3 is TGTGCCAGCAGCGCGACAGGTTTATCTGGGGCCAACGTCCTGACTTTC. It specifies CASSATGLSGANVLTF.

This chain joins TRBV5-6 and TRBJ1-1; TRBD1 matches at 8 bases. In germline, CDR1 is SGHDT, CDR2 YYEEEE. The CDR3 has 13 residues. After removal of 7 bases from V and 4 bases from J, the junction contained 6 bases not matched to a gene. CDR3 in amino acids: CASRRTGPTEAFF. CDR3 coding DNA: TGTGCCAGCCGCCGGACAGGGCCCACTGAAGCTTTCTTT.

The chain joins TRBV2 to TRBJ1-5; maybe TRBD1 (6 bases). In germline, CDR1 is SNHLY, CDR2 FYNNEI. The V end lost 7 bases, the J end lost 3 bases, and 16 bases lay between the germline ends. The CDR3 totals 15 residues. The CDR3 is CASTAATGFNQPQHF. Here the CDR3 DNA reads TGTGCCAGCACCGCTGCTACAGGGTTCAATCAGCCCCAGCATTTT.

This sequence joins TRBV5-1 and TRBJ2-1, with D unclear. The CDR3 is 15 residues long. Germline V gene sequence: CDR1 SGHRS, CDR2 YFSETQ. Deletions cut 4 bases from V and 2 bases from J, with 13 bases between. This chain's CDR3 is CASSRPKDTYNEQFF. The CDR3 DNA reads as TGCGCCAGCAGCCGCCCCAAAGACACCTACAATGAGCAGTTCTTC.

This chain connects TRBV19 to TRBJ1-3, with D possibly TRBD1 on 6 matching bases. The germline V and J ends were trimmed by 7 bases and 3 bases, with 16 bases remaining between them. Germline V lookup: CDR1 LNHDA, CDR2 SQIVND (reference sequence). This CDR3 is 15 amino acids long. CDR3 residues: CASTYGTTNGNTIYF. CDR3 nucleotide sequence: TGTGCCAGTACCTACGGGACAACTAATGGAAACACCATATATTTT.

V is TRBV11-2 and J is TRBJ1-2; a possible D gene is TRBD1 (6 bases). Germline CDR1 reads SGHAT; CDR2 reads FQNNGV. The CDR3 sequence is 13 residues long. V lost 5 bases and J 2 bases, leaving 9 bases between the germline ends. The CDR3 loop is CASSQDRNYGYTF. CDR3 sequence (DNA): TGTGCCAGCAGCCAGGACAGAAACTATGGCTACACCTTC.

The chain links TRBV6-4 to TRBJ1-5, with 7 bases fitting TRBD1. V was pared by 0 bases and J by 1 base, with 3 bases of the junction left unmatched. Germline V gives CDR1 MRHNA, CDR2 SNTAGT. The CDR3 is 16 residues long. CDR3 sequence (DNA): TGTGCCAGCAGTGACTCGCCGGGACAGAGCAATCAGCCCCAGCATTTT. This encodes CASSDSPGQSNQPQHF.

The chain uses TRBV9 and TRBJ2-3; 8 bases match TRBD2. The germline V gene encodes CDR1 SGDLS and CDR2 YYNGEE. This CDR3 contains 16 residues. Losses at the gene ends were 1 base for V and 2 bases for J; bases not matched to a gene: 6. CDR3 nucleotide sequence: TGTGCCAGCAGCGTATCAGCGGGGGCCAACACAGATACGCAGTATTTT. This translates into CASSVSAGANTDTQYF.

This sequence joins TRBV9 and TRBJ2-5; 7 bases fit TRBD2. Per the germline V gene, CDR1 is SGDLS and CDR2 is YYNGEE. The CDR3 is 14 residues long. Unmatched junction bases numbered 6, after V lost 3 bases and J lost 4 bases. This chain's CDR3 is CASSAGLFRETQYF. The DNA for the CDR3 is TGTGCCAGCAGCGCGGGACTATTTAGAGAGACCCAGTACTTC.

The J gene is TRBJ1-2, the V gene TRBV2, with D tentatively TRBD1 (5 bases). Deletions cut 9 bases from V and 4 bases from J, with 15 bases between. The V gene's germline CDR1 is SNHLY and CDR2 FYNNEI. The CDR3 spans 13 residues. The CDR3 DNA follows: TGTGCCAGGAAGGAGGGGCGAGTCTATGGCTACACCTTC. Translation gives CARKEGRVYGYTF. The full variable domain, with the rest looked up from reference TRBV2 and TRBJ1-2, is EPEVTQTPSHQVTQMGQEVILRCVPISNHLYFYWYRQILGQKVEFLVSFYNNEISEKSEIFDDQFSVERPDGSNFTLKIRSTKLEDSAMYFCARKEGRVYGYTFGSGTRLTVV.

The J gene is TRBJ2-5, the V gene TRBV5-6, with 8 bases identical to TRBD1. The end of the DNA fits TRBJ2-7 better, so the J call may be wrong. This CDR3 contains 14 residues. Germline lookup yields CDR1 SGHDT and CDR2 YYEEEE. CDR3 amino acids: CASSSGTGAYEQYF. CDR3 sequence (DNA): TGTGCCAGCAGTTCCGGGACAGGAGCCTACGAGCAGTACTTC.

The chain joins TRBV7-2 to TRBJ1-6; maybe TRBD1 (5 bases). Per germline, CDR1 SGHTA and CDR2 FQGNSA. The V and J ends lost 1 base and 8 bases respectively, with 15 bases between them. CDR3 length: 16 amino acids. For the CDR3, the DNA is TGTGCCAGCAGCTTAGACTCAGGGATACGGGATTCACCCCTCCACTTT. It codes for CASSLDSGIRDSPLHF. The entire variable domain, with the rest obtained from reference TRBV7-2 and TRBJ1-6, is as follows: GAGVSQSPSNKVTEKGKDVELRCDPISGHTALYWYRQSLGQGLEFLIYFQGNSAPDKSGLPSDRFSAERTGGSVSTLTIQRTQQEDSAVYLCASSLDSGIRDSPLHFGNGTRLTVT.

This chain links TRBV9 with TRBJ1-1, with 9 bases aligning to TRBD1. Trimming took 6 bases from V and 2 from J; bases not matched to a gene: 5. Germline-derived CDR1 and CDR2 are SGDLS and YYNGEE. The CDR3 loop spans 14 amino acids. CDR3 in amino acids: CASTRTGENTEAFF. DNA of the CDR3: TGTGCCAGCACCCGGACAGGGGAAAACACTGAAGCTTTCTTT.

CDR3 coding DNA: TGTGCCAGCAGCATAGGGGGCTCTGGGGCCAACGTCCTGACTTTC. Amino acid sequence: CASSIGGSGANVLTF. This rearrangement joins TRBV28 to TRBJ2-6; the D gene is possibly TRBD1 (6 bases). The CDR3 covers 15 residues. In germline, CDR1 is MDHEN, CDR2 SYDVKM. V lost 6 bases to trimming and J lost 0 bases, with 9 bases between them.

The rearrangement uses TRBV9 and TRBJ1-6, with 9 positions matching TRBD1. The V gene end was trimmed by 4 bases and the J gene end by 9 bases; junction bases not matched to a gene: 5. Germline CDR1 SGDLS, CDR2 YYNGEE. The CDR3 totals 14 residues. CDR3 sequence: CASSTRTGVSPLHF. CDR3 nucleotides: TGTGCCAGCAGCACACGGACAGGGGTTTCACCCCTCCACTTT.

The chain employs TRBV6-1 and TRBJ2-1; TRBD2 aligns across 10 bases. The CDR3 contains 15 residues. The V gene end was trimmed by 6 bases and the J gene end by 2 bases; junction bases not matched to a gene: 4. Per germline, CDR1 MNHNS and CDR2 SASEGT. CDR3 sequence reads: CASRPSGGAYNEQFF. The DNA of the CDR3 is TGTGCCAGCAGACCAAGCGGGGGGGCCTACAATGAGCAGTTCTTC.

The chain uses TRBV4-1 and TRBJ2-5; 15 bases agree with TRBD2. The CDR3 sequence is 16 residues long. The J segment lost 4 bases and the V segment lost 4 bases, leaving 4 bases of the junction unmatched. Germline values: CDR1 MGHRA, CDR2 YSYEKL. CDR3 in DNA: TGCGCCAGCAGCCCAGGACTAGCGGGGGGGCTAGAGACCCAGTACTTC. This sequence encodes CASSPGLAGGLETQYF.

The chain is built from TRBV14 and TRBJ1-5; maybe TRBD1 (5 bases). Per the germline V gene, CDR1 is SGHDN and CDR2 is FVKESK. The V end lost 4 bases, the J end lost 3 bases, and 13 bases lay between the germline ends. The CDR3 totals 15 residues. The CDR3 bases are TGTGCCAGCAGCCTCGGACAAGGGGCCAATCAGCCCCAGCATTTT. It codes for CASSLGQGANQPQHF.

V gene TRBV6-4 combines with J gene TRBJ2-7; 10 bases map to TRBD2. Looked up from germline, CDR1 is MRHNA and CDR2 is SNTAGT. Trimming at V came to 4 bases and at J to 3 bases, leaving 6 bases not matched to a gene. The CDR3 contains 15 residues. The CDR3 DNA reads as TGTGCCAGCAGTGCGCTAGCGGGGGCCCGCTACGAGCAGTACTTC. Translation gives CASSALAGARYEQYF.